This T cell receptor beta chain derives from a study of OX40 agonist ivuxolimab in advanced cancers. The study's findings and limits: Both CD4+ and CD8+ T cell populations in blood had undergone clonal expansion by week 6 at 0.1 to 3.0 mg/kg.

The timepoints at which blood was sampled were baseline, cycle 4 day 1, and cycle 7 day 1. About this clone: The antigen remains undetermined.

Clones were sequenced by immunoSEQ multiplex PCR, and TCRdb holds only the in-frame ones, with some missing. The table records roughly 48,000 clones, 65% to 85% of them present only once. The CDR3 totals 16 residues. V shed 1 base and J 6 bases; nucleotides not matched to a gene: 10. Germline CDR1 LNHDA, CDR2 SQIVND (reference sequence). The chain joins TRBV19 to TRBJ2-3; TRBD2 matches 7 bases. The sequence was obtained from an adult with an advanced solid tumor such as melanoma, head and neck, liver or kidney cancer. The material sequenced was CD4+ or CD8+ T cells sorted from blood, taken in a trial of the OX40 agonist ivuxolimab. This CDR3 reads CASSIARAGAGDTQYF. CDR3 DNA sequence: TGTGCCAGTAGTATAGCTAGGGCGGGAGCTGGGGATACGCAGTATTTT.